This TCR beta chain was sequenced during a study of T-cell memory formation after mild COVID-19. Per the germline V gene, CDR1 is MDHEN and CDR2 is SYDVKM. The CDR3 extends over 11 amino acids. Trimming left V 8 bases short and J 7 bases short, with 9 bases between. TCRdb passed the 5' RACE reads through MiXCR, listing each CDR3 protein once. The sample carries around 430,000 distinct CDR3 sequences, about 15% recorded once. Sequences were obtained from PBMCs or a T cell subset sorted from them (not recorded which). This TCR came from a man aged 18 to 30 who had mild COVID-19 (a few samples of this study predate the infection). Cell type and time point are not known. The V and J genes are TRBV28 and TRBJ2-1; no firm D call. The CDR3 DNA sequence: TGTGCCAGCCATATGGGGAATGAGCAGTTCTTC. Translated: CASHMGNEQFF.